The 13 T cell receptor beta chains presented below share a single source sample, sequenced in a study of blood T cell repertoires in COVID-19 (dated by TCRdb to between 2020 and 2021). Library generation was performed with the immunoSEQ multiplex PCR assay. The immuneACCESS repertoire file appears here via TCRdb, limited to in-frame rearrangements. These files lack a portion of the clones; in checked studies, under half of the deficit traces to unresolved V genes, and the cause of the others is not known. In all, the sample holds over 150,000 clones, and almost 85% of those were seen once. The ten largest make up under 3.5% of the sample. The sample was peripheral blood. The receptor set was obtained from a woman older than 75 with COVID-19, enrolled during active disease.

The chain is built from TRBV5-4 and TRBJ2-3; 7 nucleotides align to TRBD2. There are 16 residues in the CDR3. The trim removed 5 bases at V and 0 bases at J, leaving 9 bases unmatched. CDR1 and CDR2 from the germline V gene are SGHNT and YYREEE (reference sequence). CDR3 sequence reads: CASRPQSGVSTDTQYF. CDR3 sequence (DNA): TGTGCCAGCAGGCCACAGAGCGGGGTAAGCACAGATACGCAGTATTTT. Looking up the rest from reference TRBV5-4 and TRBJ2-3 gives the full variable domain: ETGVTQSPTHLIKTRGQQVTLRCSSQSGHNTVSWYQQALGQGPQFIFQYYREEENGRGNFPPRFSGLQFPNYSSELNVNALELDDSALYLCASRPQSGVSTDTQYFGPGTRLTVL.

The DNA of the CDR3 is TGTGCCAGCAGCTTAGTAGGGCCAGGGGTGTACAATGAGCAGTTCTTC. Residues: CASSLVGPGVYNEQFF. The chain employs TRBV7-6 and TRBJ2-1; D is possibly TRBD1 (6 bases). CDR1 SGHVS and CDR2 FNYEAQ come from the germline V gene. Trimming removed 1 base at V and 4 bases at J, with 14 bases between. This CDR3 has 16 amino acids.

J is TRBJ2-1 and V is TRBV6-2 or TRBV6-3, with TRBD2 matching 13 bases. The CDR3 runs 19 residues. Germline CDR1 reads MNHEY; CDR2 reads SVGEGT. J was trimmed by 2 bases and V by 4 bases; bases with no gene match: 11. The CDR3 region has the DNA TGTGCCAGCAGTTTTGGGACTAGCGGGGTACACCTTACCTACAATGAGCAGTTCTTC. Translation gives CASSFGTSGVHLTYNEQFF.

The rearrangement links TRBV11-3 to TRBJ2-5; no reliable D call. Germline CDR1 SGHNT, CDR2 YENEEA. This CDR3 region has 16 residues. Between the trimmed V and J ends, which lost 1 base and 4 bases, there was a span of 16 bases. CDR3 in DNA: TGTGCCAGCAGCTTAGGTTCCGGTCGGGTTGGAGAGACCCAGTACTTC. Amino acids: CASSLGSGRVGETQYF. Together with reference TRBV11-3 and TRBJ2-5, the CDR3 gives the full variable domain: EAGVVQSPRYKIIEKKQPVAFWCNPISGHNTLYWYLQNLGQGPELLIRYENEEAVDDSQLPKDRFSAERLKGVDSTLKIQPAELGDSAVYLCASSLGSGRVGETQYFGPGTRLLVL.

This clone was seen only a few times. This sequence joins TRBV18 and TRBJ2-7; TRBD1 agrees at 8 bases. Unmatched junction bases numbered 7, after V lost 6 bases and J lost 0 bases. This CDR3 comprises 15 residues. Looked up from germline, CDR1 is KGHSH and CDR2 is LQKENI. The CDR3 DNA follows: TGTGCCAGCTCCCCGACAGGGGTCCTCTCCTACGAGCAGTACTTC. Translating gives CASSPTGVLSYEQYF.

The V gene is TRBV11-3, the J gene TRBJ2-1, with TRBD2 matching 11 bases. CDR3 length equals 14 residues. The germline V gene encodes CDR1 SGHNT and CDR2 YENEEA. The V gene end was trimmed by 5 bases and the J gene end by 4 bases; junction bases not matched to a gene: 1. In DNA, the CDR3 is TGTGCCAGCAGCACTAGCGGGGGATACAATGAGCAGTTCTTC. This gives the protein CASSTSGGYNEQFF.

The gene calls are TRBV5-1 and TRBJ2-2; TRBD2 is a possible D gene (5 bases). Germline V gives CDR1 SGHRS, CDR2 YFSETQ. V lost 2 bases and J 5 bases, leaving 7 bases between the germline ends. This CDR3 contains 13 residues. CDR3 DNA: TGCGCCAGCAGCTTAACGGGAACCGGGGAGCTGTTTTTT. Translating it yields CASSLTGTGELFF.

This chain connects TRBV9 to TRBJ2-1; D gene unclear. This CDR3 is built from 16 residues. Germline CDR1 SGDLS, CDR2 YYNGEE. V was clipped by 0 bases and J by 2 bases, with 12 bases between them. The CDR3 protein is CASSVALASAYNEQFF. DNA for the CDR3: TGTGCCAGCAGCGTAGCCCTGGCGAGCGCCTACAATGAGCAGTTCTTC. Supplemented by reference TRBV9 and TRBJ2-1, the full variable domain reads DSGVTQTPKHLITATGQRVTLRCSPRSGDLSVYWYQQSLDQGLQFLIQYYNGEERAKGNILERFSAQQFPDLHSELNLSSLELGDSALYFCASSVALASAYNEQFFGPGTRLTVL.

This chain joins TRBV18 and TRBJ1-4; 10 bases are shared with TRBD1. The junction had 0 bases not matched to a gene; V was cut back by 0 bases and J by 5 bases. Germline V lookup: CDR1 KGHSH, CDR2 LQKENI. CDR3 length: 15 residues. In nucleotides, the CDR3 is TGTGCCAGCTCACCACCGGGACAGGGGAATGAAAAACTGTTTTTT. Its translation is CASSPPGQGNEKLFF.

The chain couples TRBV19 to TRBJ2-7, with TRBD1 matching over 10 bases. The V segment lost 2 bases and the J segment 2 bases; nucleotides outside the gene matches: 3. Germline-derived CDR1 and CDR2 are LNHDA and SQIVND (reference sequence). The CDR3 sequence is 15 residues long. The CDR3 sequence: CASSIRGQGAYEQYF. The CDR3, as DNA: TGTGCCAGTAGTATAAGAGGACAGGGGGCCTACGAGCAGTACTTC.

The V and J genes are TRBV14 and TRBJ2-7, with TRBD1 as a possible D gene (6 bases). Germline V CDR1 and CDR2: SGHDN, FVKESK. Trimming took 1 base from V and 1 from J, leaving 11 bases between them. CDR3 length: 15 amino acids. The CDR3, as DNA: TGTGCCAGCAGCCAAGTACACAGGGATTCCTACGAGCAGTACTTC. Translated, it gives CASSQVHRDSYEQYF.

The CDR3 region has the DNA TGTGCCAGCAGCCACCTAGCTAGCGGGAAAAACTACGAGCAGTACTTC. Encoded protein: CASSHLASGKNYEQYF. The chain recombines TRBV7-9 with TRBJ2-7; 9 positions agree with TRBD2. This CDR3 contains 16 residues. V lost 5 bases to trimming and J lost 3 bases; unmatched junction nucleotides: 11. Germline V gene sequence: CDR1 SEHNR, CDR2 FQNEAQ (reference sequence).

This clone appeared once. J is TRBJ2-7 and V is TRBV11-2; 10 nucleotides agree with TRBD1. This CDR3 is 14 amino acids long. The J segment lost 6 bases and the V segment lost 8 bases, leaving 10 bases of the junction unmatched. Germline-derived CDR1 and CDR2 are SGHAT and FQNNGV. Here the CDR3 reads CASQQGQGFTEQYF. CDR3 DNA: TGTGCCAGCCAGCAGGGACAGGGGTTTACCGAGCAGTACTTC.